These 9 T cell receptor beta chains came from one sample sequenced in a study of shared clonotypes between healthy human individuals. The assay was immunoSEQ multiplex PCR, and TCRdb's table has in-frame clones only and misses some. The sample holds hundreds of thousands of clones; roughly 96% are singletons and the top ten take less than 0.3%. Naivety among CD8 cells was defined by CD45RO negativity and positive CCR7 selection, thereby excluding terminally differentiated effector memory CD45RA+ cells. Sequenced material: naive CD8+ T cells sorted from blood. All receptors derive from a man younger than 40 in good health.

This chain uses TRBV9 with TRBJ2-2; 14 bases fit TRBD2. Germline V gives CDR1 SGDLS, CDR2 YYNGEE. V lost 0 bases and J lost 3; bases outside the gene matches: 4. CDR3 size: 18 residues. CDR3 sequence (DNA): TGTGCCAGCAGCGTAGAGGGACTAGCGGGAGAGGACACCGGGGAGCTGTTTTTT. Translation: CASSVEGLAGEDTGELFF.

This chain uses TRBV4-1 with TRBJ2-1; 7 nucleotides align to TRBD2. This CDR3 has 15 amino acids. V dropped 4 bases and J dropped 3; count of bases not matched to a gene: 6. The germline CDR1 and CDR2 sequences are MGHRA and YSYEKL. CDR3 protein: CASSPGRSFYNEQFF. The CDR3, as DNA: TGCGCCAGCAGCCCCGGGAGGTCCTTCTACAATGAGCAGTTCTTC.

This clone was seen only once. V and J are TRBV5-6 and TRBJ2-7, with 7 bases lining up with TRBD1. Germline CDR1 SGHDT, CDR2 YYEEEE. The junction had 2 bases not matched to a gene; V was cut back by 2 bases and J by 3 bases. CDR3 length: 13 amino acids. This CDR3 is CASSFRTGYEQYF. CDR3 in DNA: TGTGCCAGCAGCTTTCGGACAGGCTACGAGCAGTACTTC.

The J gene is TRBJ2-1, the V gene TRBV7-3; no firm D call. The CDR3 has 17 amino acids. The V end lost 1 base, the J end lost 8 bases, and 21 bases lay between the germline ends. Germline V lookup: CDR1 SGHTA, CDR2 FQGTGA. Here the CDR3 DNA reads TGTGCCAGCAGCTTAATGGGCGGTGGGCTCAGTAAAGATGAGCAGTTCTTC. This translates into CASSLMGGGLSKDEQFF.

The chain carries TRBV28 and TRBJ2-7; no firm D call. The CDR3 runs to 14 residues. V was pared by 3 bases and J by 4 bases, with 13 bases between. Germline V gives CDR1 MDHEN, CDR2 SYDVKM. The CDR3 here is CASSLGIAKYEQYF. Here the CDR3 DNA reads TGTGCCAGCAGTTTGGGAATAGCTAAGTACGAGCAGTACTTC.

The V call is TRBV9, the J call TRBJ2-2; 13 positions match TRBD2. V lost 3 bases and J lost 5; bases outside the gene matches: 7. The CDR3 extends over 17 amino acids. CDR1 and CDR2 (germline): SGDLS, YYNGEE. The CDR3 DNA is TGTGCCAGCAGCGGTGGGACTAGCGGGGCGGGGACCGGGGAGCTGTTTTTT. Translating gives CASSGGTSGAGTGELFF.

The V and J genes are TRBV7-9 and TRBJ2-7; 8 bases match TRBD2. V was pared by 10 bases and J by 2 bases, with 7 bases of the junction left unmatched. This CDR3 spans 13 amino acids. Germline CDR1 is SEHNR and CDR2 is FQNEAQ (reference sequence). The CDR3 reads CAIAGGGPYEQYF. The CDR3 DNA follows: TGTGCCATCGCGGGGGGAGGGCCCTACGAGCAGTACTTC.

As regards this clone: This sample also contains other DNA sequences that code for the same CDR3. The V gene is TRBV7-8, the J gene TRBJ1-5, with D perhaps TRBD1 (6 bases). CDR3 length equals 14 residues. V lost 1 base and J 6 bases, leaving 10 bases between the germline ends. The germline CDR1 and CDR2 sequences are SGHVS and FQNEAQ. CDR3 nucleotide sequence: TGTGCCAGCAGCTTAGGGGGGGCTGGTCAGCCCCAGCATTTT. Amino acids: CASSLGGAGQPQHF. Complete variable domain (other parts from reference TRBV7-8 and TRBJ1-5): GAGVSQSPRYKVAKRGQDVALRCDPISGHVSLFWYQQALGQGPEFLTYFQNEAQLDKSGLPSDRFFAERPEGSVSTLKIQRTQQEDSAVYLCASSLGGAGQPQHFGDGTRLSIL.

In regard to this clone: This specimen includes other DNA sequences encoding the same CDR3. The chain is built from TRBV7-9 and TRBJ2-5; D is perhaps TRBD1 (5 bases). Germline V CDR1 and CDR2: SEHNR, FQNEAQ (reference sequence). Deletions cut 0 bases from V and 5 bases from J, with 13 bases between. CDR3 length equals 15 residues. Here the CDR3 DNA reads TGTGCCAGCAGCTTAGCGAGAAGGGGCGAGGAGACCCAGTACTTC. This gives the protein CASSLARRGEETQYF.